These T cell receptor beta chains were read from a single sample in a study of T cells in Graves' hyperthyroidism and ophthalmopathy. TCRdb independently ran MiXCR on the multiplex PCR reads; one entry per CDR3 protein. The repertoire holds about 270,000 distinct CDR3 sequences, with around 24% as singletons. The sequencing sample was made of blood. The receptors derive from a woman in her thirties or forties with Graves' ophthalmopathy. Both conserved end residues are part of each CDR3. The order of the fields is J gene, CDR3 length, clone size, V gene, D gene, CDR3 protein, CDR3 DNA. The D gene is left open where the match is weak. Not all rows give a size; the values are once, few, many and, for expanded clones, a class.

TRBJ2-1	14	many	TRBV5-1	.	CASSLQGHDNEQFF	TGCGCCAGCAGCTTACAAGGACACGACAATGAGCAGTTCTTC
TRBJ2-3	14	many	TRBV10-1	.	CASSELIATDTQYF	TGCGCCAGCAGTGAGTTGATAGCCACAGATACGCAGTATTTT
TRBJ1-2	12	many	TRBV28	TRBD1	CATRTGEYGYTF	TGTGCCACCCGGACAGGGGAATATGGCTACACCTTC
TRBJ1-5	16	.	TRBV6-1	.	CASSEERSAGRQPQHF	TGTGCCAGCAGTGAAGAAAGATCAGCGGGTAGGCAGCCCCAGCATTTT
TRBJ1-2	13	many	TRBV24-1	.	CATSESGYYGYTF	TGTGCCACCAGTGAATCGGGGTACTATGGCTACACCTTC
TRBJ1-1	16	many	TRBV11-2	TRBD1	CASSPNGGTVKTEAFF	TGTGCCAGCAGCCCGAACGGGGGGACAGTGAAAACTGAAGCTTTCTTT
TRBJ2-5	13	.	TRBV12-3/TRBV12-4	.	CASSYTRGETQYF	TGTGCCAGCAGCTATACCAGGGGTGAGACCCAGTACTTC
TRBJ2-7	13	many	TRBV27	.	CADPAGNSYEQYF	TGTGCGGATCCGGCAGGGAACTCCTACGAGCAGTACTTC
TRBJ1-1	14	.	TRBV3-1	TRBD1	CASSPTGATDEAFF	TGTGCCAGCAGCCCGACAGGGGCCACAGATGAAGCTTTCTTT
TRBJ2-5	14	many	TRBV27	.	CASSFAIDSETQYF	TGTGCCAGCAGTTTCGCGATCGACAGCGAGACCCAGTACTTC
TRBJ2-2	14	.	TRBV6-2/TRBV6-3	.	CASSYGRLTGELFF	TGTGCCAGCAGTTACGGCAGGCTCACCGGGGAGCTGTTTTTT
TRBJ1-2	12	many	TRBV20-1	TRBD1	CSAGTGGWGYTF	TGCAGTGCTGGAACAGGGGGTTGGGGCTACACCTTC
TRBJ1-1	12	many	TRBV10-3	TRBD1	CAISPGGTEAFF	TGTGCCATCAGTCCAGGGGGCACTGAAGCTTTCTTT
TRBJ2-7	14	many	TRBV6-5	TRBD1	CASSYSGTGSEQYF	TGTGCCAGCAGTTACTCGGGGACAGGGAGCGAGCAGTACTTC
TRBJ1-1	13	many	TRBV12-3/TRBV12-4	.	CASSFGTNTEAFF	TGTGCCAGCAGTTTTGGGACCAACACTGAAGCTTTCTTT
TRBJ1-2	13	many	TRBV10-3	.	CAISESGFYGYTF	TGTGCCATCAGTGAATCAGGGTTCTATGGCTACACCTTC
TRBJ1-3	14	many	TRBV2	.	CASSESRSGNTIYF	TGTGCCAGCAGCGAAAGTCGGTCTGGAAACACCATATATTTT
TRBJ2-2	15	many	TRBV6-2/TRBV6-3	.	CASSYRVGFTGELFF	TGTGCCAGCAGTTACCGAGTCGGCTTCACCGGGGAGCTGTTTTTT
TRBJ2-7	14	many	TRBV28	.	CASSLWGDAREQYF	TGTGCCAGCAGTTTATGGGGGGACGCTAGAGAGCAGTACTTC
TRBJ2-7	11	many	TRBV28	.	CASSLRGEQYF	TGTGCCAGCAGCCTTCGGGGCGAGCAGTACTTC
TRBJ1-1	14	once	TRBV28	.	CASSNPRRATEAFF	TGTGCCAGCAGTAACCCGAGAAGGGCCACTGAAGCTTTCTTT